Listed below are T cell receptor beta chains from one sample, sequenced in a study of CD8 T cells in ankylosing spondylitis. MiXCR, run by TCRdb on the 5' RACE reads, gives a single entry per CDR3 protein. The sample shows about 240,000 distinct CDR3 sequences, 8% to 9% of them seen only once. The sequenced sample was blood, either unsorted or a sorted T cell fraction (not recorded which). The receptors here all came from a female donor with ankylosing spondylitis or in good health (not recorded which). CDR3s include the opening cysteine and the closing phenylalanine or tryptophan. Each record gives: V gene, D gene, clone size, J gene, CDR3 DNA, CDR3 protein. A D gene is named only where the DNA matches it firmly. For some rows the clone size is stated as once, few or many, or as a class when expanded; others skip it.

V gene: TRBV27
D gene: .
clone size: many
J gene: TRBJ2-7
CDR3 DNA: TGTGCCAGCAGTCCCGGCCCCACCCCGGCCTACGAGCAGTACTTC
CDR3 protein: CASSPGPTPAYEQYF

V gene: TRBV2
D gene: TRBD2
clone size: many
J gene: TRBJ2-3
CDR3 DNA: TGTGCCAGCATACTTCCGGGACTACGAAATACGCAGTATTTT
CDR3 protein: CASILPGLRNTQYF

V gene: TRBV7-2
D gene: .
clone size: many
J gene: TRBJ1-2
CDR3 DNA: TGTGCCAGCAGCCAAACTACTGCTGTTAACTATGGCTACACCTTC
CDR3 protein: CASSQTTAVNYGYTF

V gene: TRBV16
D gene: .
clone size: many
J gene: TRBJ2-5
CDR3 DNA: TGTGCCAGCAGCCAAGAATTGGGAGAAGAGACCCAGTACTTC
CDR3 protein: CASSQELGEETQYF

V gene: TRBV3-1
D gene: .
clone size: many
J gene: TRBJ2-2
CDR3 DNA: TGTGCCAGCAGCCAAGAAACCGCCGGGGAGCTGTTTTTT
CDR3 protein: CASSQETAGELFF

V gene: TRBV20-1
D gene: .
clone size: many
J gene: TRBJ1-5
CDR3 DNA: TGCAGTGCTGGGGGACCTACGCATCAGCCCCAGCATTTT
CDR3 protein: CSAGGPTHQPQHF

V gene: TRBV20-1
D gene: .
clone size: many
J gene: TRBJ2-5
CDR3 DNA: TGCAGTGGGGCAGGATGGTTACAAGAGACCCAGTACTTC
CDR3 protein: CSGAGWLQETQYF

V gene: TRBV29-1
D gene: TRBD2
clone size: many
J gene: TRBJ2-7
CDR3 DNA: TGCAGCGCCACAAAAGCGGGAGAGGACGAGCAGTACTTC
CDR3 protein: CSATKAGEDEQYF

V gene: TRBV24-1
D gene: .
clone size: many
J gene: TRBJ1-2
CDR3 DNA: TGTGCCACCAGTGAAAATCGTATAAGTAGCTACACCTTC
CDR3 protein: CATSENRISSYTF

V gene: TRBV7-2
D gene: .
clone size: few
J gene: TRBJ2-3
CDR3 DNA: TGTGCCAGCAGCCCCGAAAATACGCAGTATTTT
CDR3 protein: CASSPENTQYF

V gene: TRBV30
D gene: TRBD2
clone size: many
J gene: TRBJ2-1
CDR3 DNA: TGTGCCTGGGACTCTGGGGGGGAGGGCCTTGATGAGCAGTTCTTC
CDR3 protein: CAWDSGGEGLDEQFF

V gene: TRBV7-9
D gene: .
clone size: many
J gene: TRBJ2-7
CDR3 DNA: TGTGCCAGCAGCTTAGTGGGGAGAGGATCCTACGAGCAGTACTTC
CDR3 protein: CASSLVGRGSYEQYF

V gene: TRBV20-1
D gene: TRBD2
clone size: many
J gene: TRBJ2-3
CDR3 DNA: TGCAGTGCTCCTCTAGCGGGAGGGCCAGATACGCAGTATTTT
CDR3 protein: CSAPLAGGPDTQYF

V gene: TRBV20-1
D gene: .
clone size: many
J gene: TRBJ2-7
CDR3 DNA: TGCAGTGCTAGAATGGTCTCCTCCGGCGAGCAGTACTTC
CDR3 protein: CSARMVSSGEQYF

V gene: TRBV14
D gene: .
clone size: many
J gene: TRBJ1-1
CDR3 DNA: TGTGCCAGCAGCCATTATCGACACGGGAGTGAAGCTTTCTTT
CDR3 protein: CASSHYRHGSEAFF

V gene: TRBV10-3
D gene: .
clone size: many
J gene: TRBJ1-1
CDR3 DNA: TGTGCCATCAGTGTTCAACCGCAGAGGGGAGGCGGGGGCACTGAAGCTTTCTTT
CDR3 protein: CAISVQPQRGGGGTEAFF

V gene: TRBV5-6
D gene: .
clone size: many
J gene: TRBJ2-5
CDR3 DNA: TGTGCCAGCAGCTTGCGGACCCCCTATGTCCAAGAGACCCAGTACTTC
CDR3 protein: CASSLRTPYVQETQYF

V gene: TRBV11-2
D gene: TRBD2
clone size: many
J gene: TRBJ2-1
CDR3 DNA: TGTGCCAGCAGCTTAAGCGGGGTCTACAATGAGCAGTTCTTC
CDR3 protein: CASSLSGVYNEQFF

V gene: TRBV29-1
D gene: TRBD1
clone size: many
J gene: TRBJ1-1
CDR3 DNA: TGCAGCGTCTGGGACAGGGGAACTGAAGCTTTCTTT
CDR3 protein: CSVWDRGTEAFF

V gene: TRBV7-2
D gene: .
clone size: .
J gene: TRBJ2-1
CDR3 DNA: TGTGCCAGCAGCTTAGCGTTTGGACTCTACAATGAGCAGTTCTTC
CDR3 protein: CASSLAFGLYNEQFF

V gene: TRBV19
D gene: .
clone size: .
J gene: TRBJ1-5
CDR3 DNA: TGTGCCAGTAGGCCAGGCGCCTATAGCAATCAGCCCCAGCATTTT
CDR3 protein: CASRPGAYSNQPQHF

V gene: TRBV6-1
D gene: .
clone size: few
J gene: TRBJ1-2
CDR3 DNA: TGTGCCAGCAGTGTTGGGGATTCTAACTATGGCTACACCTTC
CDR3 protein: CASSVGDSNYGYTF

V gene: TRBV4-3
D gene: TRBD1
clone size: .
J gene: TRBJ1-2
CDR3 DNA: TGCGCCAGCAGCCAACTGGTAAATTGGGACAGCCAGAACTATGGCTACACCTTC
CDR3 protein: CASSQLVNWDSQNYGYTF

V gene: TRBV4-3
D gene: .
clone size: many
J gene: TRBJ2-7
CDR3 DNA: TGCGCCAGCAGCCAAGGCCGCGGCCCCTACGAGCAGTACTTC
CDR3 protein: CASSQGRGPYEQYF

V gene: TRBV5-6
D gene: .
clone size: many
J gene: TRBJ1-2
CDR3 DNA: TGTGCCAGCAGCTTGTATCCGGGGACGGGGAGCTATGGCTACACCTTC
CDR3 protein: CASSLYPGTGSYGYTF

V gene: TRBV27
D gene: .
clone size: many
J gene: TRBJ2-7
CDR3 DNA: TGTGCCAGCAGTTTATCTAGGTCCTACGAGCAGTACTTC
CDR3 protein: CASSLSRSYEQYF

V gene: TRBV7-9
D gene: .
clone size: many
J gene: TRBJ2-7
CDR3 DNA: TGTGCCAGCAGCTTATCCGGGGCTAATTCCTACGAGCAGTACTTC
CDR3 protein: CASSLSGANSYEQYF

V gene: TRBV28
D gene: .
clone size: few
J gene: TRBJ2-2
CDR3 DNA: TGTGCCAGCAAAGGAGGGGAGCTGTTTTTT
CDR3 protein: CASKGGELFF

V gene: TRBV25-1
D gene: .
clone size: many
J gene: TRBJ2-4
CDR3 DNA: TGTGCCAGCAGTGAATATAGGGGAACCAAAAACATTCAGTACTTC
CDR3 protein: CASSEYRGTKNIQYF

V gene: TRBV7-8
D gene: TRBD1
clone size: .
J gene: TRBJ1-2
CDR3 DNA: TGTGCCAGCAGTCCGTACCCGGGACAGGGATCCGGCTACACCTTC
CDR3 protein: CASSPYPGQGSGYTF

V gene: TRBV30
D gene: TRBD2
clone size: few
J gene: TRBJ2-6
CDR3 DNA: TGTGCCTGGAGTCTAAGCGGGACTGGGGCCAACGTCCTGACTTTC
CDR3 protein: CAWSLSGTGANVLTF

V gene: TRBV7-9
D gene: .
clone size: many
J gene: TRBJ2-2
CDR3 DNA: TGTGCCAGCAGCCCCTCGTCGGCGAACACCGGGGAGCTGTTTTTT
CDR3 protein: CASSPSSANTGELFF

V gene: TRBV7-6
D gene: .
clone size: many
J gene: TRBJ2-3
CDR3 DNA: TGTGCCAGCAGCTACGAGGGAGGATTAGATACGCAGTATTTT
CDR3 protein: CASSYEGGLDTQYF